The 27 T cell receptor beta chains below were found in one sample sequenced in a study of shared clonotypes between healthy human individuals. Clones were read by immunoSEQ multiplex PCR, and TCRdb kept only the in-frame ones, dropping some. This repertoire shows approximately 2.5 million clones, around 94% found once; its top ten account for roughly 0.15%. Sequenced input: naive CD4+ T cells sorted from blood. The subset here: CD45RA+ positively selected. These receptors were obtained from a man aged 18 to 30 in good health.

This chain connects TRBV4-3 to TRBJ2-7; D uncertain. Per germline, CDR1 LGHNA and CDR2 YSLEER. This CDR3 has 14 residues. The germline V and J ends were trimmed by 1 base and 2 bases, with 9 bases remaining between them. The CDR3 protein is CASSQGVPAYEQYF. The CDR3 nucleotides read TGCGCCAGCAGCCAAGGGGTGCCTGCCTACGAGCAGTACTTC.

V gene TRBV10-3 combines with J gene TRBJ2-7; 7 nucleotides agree with TRBD1. CDR1 is ENHRY and CDR2 is SYGVKD in the germline V gene. CDR3 size: 13 residues. Trimming at V came to 6 bases and at J to 0 bases, leaving 2 bases not matched to a gene. The CDR3 reads CAIRTGTSYEQYF. In DNA, the CDR3 is TGTGCCATCAGGACAGGGACCTCCTACGAGCAGTACTTC.

The V and J genes are TRBV6-5 and TRBJ1-2; no reliable D call. The CDR3 length is 15 residues. Trimming pared 2 bases from V and 4 bases from J, leaving 14 bases between. The germline V gene has CDR1 MNHEY and CDR2 SVGAGI. In DNA form, the CDR3 reads TGTGCCAGCAGTTACCGCCCCGCTATGGGCTATGGCTACACCTTC. Encoded protein: CASSYRPAMGYGYTF.

The chain links TRBV6-1 to TRBJ2-7, with 8 bases matching TRBD1. This CDR3 is 15 amino acids long. Losses at the gene ends were 6 bases for V and 3 bases for J; bases not matched to a gene: 10. Germline values: CDR1 MNHNS, CDR2 SASEGT. The CDR3 region is CASSPRGRGYYEQYF. The CDR3 region has the DNA TGTGCCAGCAGCCCCAGGGGGCGCGGCTACTACGAGCAGTACTTC.

The chain combines TRBV30 with TRBJ1-1; a weak D match, TRBD1 (5 bases). CDR1 and CDR2 from the germline V gene are GTSNPN and SVGIG (reference sequence). This CDR3 region has 14 residues. Trimming took 1 base from V and 6 from J, leaving 15 bases between them. As DNA, the CDR3 is TGTGCCTGGAGTGCAAAGGGGCCCTGGTCTGAAGCTTTCTTT. Protein product: CAWSAKGPWSEAFF.

This chain uses TRBV5-1 with TRBJ1-2; D remains unclear. The CDR3 totals 17 residues. The V end was cut by 1 base, the J end by 6 bases, with 22 bases between. Per the germline V gene, CDR1 is SGHRS and CDR2 is YFSETQ. CDR3 protein: CASSLTLRTENWDGYTF. The CDR3 bases are TGCGCCAGCAGCTTGACACTCCGCACGGAAAATTGGGATGGCTACACCTTC.

J is TRBJ2-5 and V is TRBV6-1; tentative D call: TRBD2 (5 bases). Looked up from germline, CDR1 is MNHNS and CDR2 is SASEGT. Trimming took off 8 bases at V and 1 base at J, with 14 bases between the two ends. The CDR3 spans 14 residues. This chain's CDR3 is CASGSERAQETQYF. CDR3 DNA sequence: TGTGCCAGCGGTAGCGAGAGGGCCCAAGAGACCCAGTACTTC.

The rearrangement uses TRBV28 and TRBJ2-7; D possibly corresponds to TRBD1 (6 bases). The CDR3 covers 17 residues. Deletions cut 5 bases from V and 0 bases from J, with 20 bases between. Per the germline V gene, CDR1 is MDHEN and CDR2 is SYDVKM. The CDR3, as DNA: TGTGCCAGCAGTGTTATCCCGGACAGTCCGAGCTCCTACGAGCAGTACTTC. Amino acids: CASSVIPDSPSSYEQYF.

The chain couples TRBV18 to TRBJ1-6, with TRBD1 identical over 7 bases. The CDR3 is 17 residues long. Germline values: CDR1 KGHSH, CDR2 LQKENI. The junction had 11 bases not matched to a gene; V was cut back by 2 bases and J by 7 bases. CDR3: CASSPNRGGGSNSPLHF. The CDR3, as DNA: TGTGCCAGCTCACCAAACAGGGGAGGGGGTTCAAATTCACCCCTCCACTTT.

CDR3: CASSSPSDRPGSSYNSPLHF. In DNA, the CDR3 is TGTGCCAGCAGTTCCCCTTCGGACAGGCCTGGTAGCTCCTATAATTCACCCCTCCACTTT. The V gene is TRBV28, the J gene TRBJ1-6; 7 nucleotides line up with TRBD1. CDR1 and CDR2 from the germline V gene are MDHEN and SYDVKM. J lost 0 bases, V lost 4 bases, and 15 bases had no gene match. The CDR3 totals 20 residues.

The chain recombines TRBV30 with TRBJ1-5, with D hard to call. Trimming stripped 3 bases from V and 0 bases from J, with 12 bases between. CDR1 is GTSNPN and CDR2 is SVGIG in the germline V gene (reference sequence). The CDR3 consists of 15 residues. The CDR3 spells CAWSVEGYSNQPQHF. The DNA for the CDR3 is TGTGCCTGGAGCGTCGAGGGTTATAGCAATCAGCCCCAGCATTTT. Based on the CDR3 plus reference TRBV30 and TRBJ1-5, the full variable domain is SQTIHQWPATLVQPVGSPLSLECTVEGTSNPNLYWYRQAAGRGLQLLFYSVGIGQISSEVPQNLSASRPQDRQFILSSKKLLLSDSGFYLCAWSVEGYSNQPQHFGDGTRLSIL.

The genes are TRBV9 and TRBJ2-7; D perhaps matches TRBD2 (7 bases). Germline loops: CDR1 SGDLS, CDR2 YYNGEE. CDR3 length: 14 amino acids. The germline V and J ends were trimmed by 3 bases and 6 bases, with 16 bases remaining between them. The CDR3 DNA reads TGTGCCAGCAGCGCCCACTTAGGGGGGGGCGAGCAGTACTTC. This codes for CASSAHLGGGEQYF. Combining the CDR3 with reference TRBV9 and TRBJ2-7 gives the whole variable domain DSGVTQTPKHLITATGQRVTLRCSPRSGDLSVYWYQQSLDQGLQFLIQYYNGEERAKGNILERFSAQQFPDLHSELNLSSLELGDSALYFCASSAHLGGGEQYFGPGTRLTVT.

The genes are TRBV19 and TRBJ2-5; possible D gene TRBD2, 6 bases. The end of the DNA aligns better with TRBJ2-7, so the J call may be wrong. This CDR3 region has 14 residues. Germline CDR1 and CDR2: LNHDA and SQIVND (reference sequence). The CDR3 loop is CASSSSSANYEQYF. DNA of the CDR3: TGTGCCAGTAGTTCGTCTAGCGCCAACTACGAGCAGTACTTC.

The gene calls are TRBV5-4 and TRBJ1-4, with D possibly matching TRBD1 (5 bases). V was shortened by 4 bases and J by 7 bases, with 17 bases between the two germline ends. Germline-derived CDR1 and CDR2 are SGHNT and YYREEE (reference sequence). The length of the CDR3 is 15 residues. Written as DNA, the CDR3 is TGTGCCAGCAGCACGGGACCTGCGAACGGTGAAAAACTGTTTTTT. Its protein is CASSTGPANGEKLFF.

The CDR3 region is CAISETGSNTGELFF. In nucleotides, the CDR3 is TGTGCCATCAGTGAGACAGGGTCGAACACCGGGGAGCTGTTTTTT. The V gene is TRBV10-3, the J gene TRBJ2-2; weak D call: TRBD1 (6 bases). CDR1 and CDR2 from the germline V gene are ENHRY and SYGVKD. The CDR3 runs to 15 residues. Trimming cost V 2 bases and J 0 bases, with 7 bases left between them.

V and J are TRBV7-9 and TRBJ2-4; 7 bases fit TRBD2. The J segment lost 5 bases and the V segment lost 5 bases, leaving 9 bases of the junction unmatched. Germline V gene sequence: CDR1 SEHNR, CDR2 FQNEAQ (reference sequence). CDR3 length: 15 amino acids. CDR3 protein: CASSPPTSVENIQYF. CDR3 DNA: TGTGCCAGCAGCCCCCCAACTAGCGTCGAAAACATTCAGTACTTC.

CDR3 in amino acids: CSVTPGGYEQYF. CDR3 nucleotide sequence: TGCAGCGTTACCCCGGGGGGCTACGAGCAGTACTTC. The chain joins TRBV29-1 to TRBJ2-7, with 7 bases matching TRBD2. The CDR3 covers 12 residues. Germline-derived CDR1 and CDR2 are SQVTM and ANQGSEA. J gave up 3 bases and V 5 bases, and 4 bases lay outside the gene matches.

This chain connects TRBV28 to TRBJ2-3, with 12 bases aligning to TRBD2. V lost 4 bases, J lost 6 bases, and 11 bases stayed unmatched. CDR1 and CDR2 from the germline V gene are MDHEN and SYDVKM. There are 17 residues in the CDR3. CDR3 residues: CASSSRTSGARRDTQYF. CDR3 nucleotide sequence: TGTGCCAGCAGTTCCCGGACTAGCGGGGCCCGTCGGGATACGCAGTATTTT.

About this clone itself: Distinct nucleotide sequences in the sample also encode this CDR3. This chain joins TRBV14 and TRBJ1-2, with unresolved D. Germline values: CDR1 SGHDN, CDR2 FVKESK. The CDR3 totals 13 residues. The germline V and J ends were trimmed by 1 base and 2 bases, with 5 bases remaining between them. The DNA of the CDR3 is TGTGCCAGCAGCCAAGGTCCCAACTATGGCTACACCTTC. Translated, it gives CASSQGPNYGYTF.

The rearrangement links TRBV5-1 to TRBJ1-5; unclear D gene. V was trimmed by 4 bases and J by 4 bases, leaving 12 bases between them. There are 14 residues in the CDR3. Germline CDR1 is SGHRS and CDR2 is YFSETQ. CDR3 loop: CASSEWAGNQPQHF. The CDR3 nucleotides read TGCGCCAGCAGCGAGTGGGCTGGTAATCAGCCCCAGCATTTT.

The chain uses TRBV25-1 and TRBJ1-2, with a weak D call TRBD1 (5 bases). V lost 6 bases, J lost 1 base, and 9 bases lay in between. Germline CDR1 is MGHDK and CDR2 is SYGVNS. The CDR3 contains 13 residues. The DNA of the CDR3 is TGTGCCAGCAGCGACAGATTTAACTATGGCTACACCTTC. Its protein is CASSDRFNYGYTF.

This sequence joins TRBV7-6 and TRBJ2-1; 7 nucleotides agree with TRBD2. The CDR3 runs 22 residues. With 5 bases clipped from V and 0 bases from J, the junction kept 25 bases outside the gene matches. From germline, CDR1 is SGHVS and CDR2 FNYEAQ. CDR3 DNA: TGTGCCAGCAGCCAGCTCCCCCGGACTAGTGAGTGGAGGGGCCTCTCCTACAATGAGCAGTTCTTC. It is translated as CASSQLPRTSEWRGLSYNEQFF. The variable domain in full, with the rest retrieved from reference TRBV7-6 and TRBJ2-1, is GAGVSQSPRYKVTKRGQDVALRCDPISGHVSLYWYRQALGQGPEFLTYFNYEAQQDKSGLPNDRFSAERPEGSISTLTIQRTEQRDSAMYRCASSQLPRTSEWRGLSYNEQFFGPGTRLTVL.

This clone was observed once. In the same sample, other DNA sequences code for this CDR3. The V and J genes are TRBV7-2 and TRBJ2-3, with D uncertain. CDR3 length: 14 residues. Per the germline V gene, CDR1 is SGHTA and CDR2 is FQGNSA. V was shortened by 1 base and J by 2 bases, with 7 bases between the two germline ends. As DNA, the CDR3 is TGTGCCAGCAGCTTAGACAGATACACAGATACGCAGTATTTT. This encodes CASSLDRYTDTQYF.

The genes are TRBV10-1 and TRBJ2-5, with 8 bases that match TRBD2. CDR1 and CDR2 from the germline V gene are WNHNN and SYGVQD (reference sequence). The V segment lost 5 bases and the J segment 5 bases; nucleotides outside the gene matches: 7. This CDR3 comprises 14 residues. CDR3 region: CASSPGGGPETQYF. The CDR3 DNA follows: TGCGCCAGCAGTCCCGGGGGGGGGCCGGAGACCCAGTACTTC.

The chain has TRBV28 and TRBJ1-2; the D gene is possibly TRBD1 (5 bases). The CDR3 loop spans 15 amino acids. V lost 2 bases to trimming and J lost 5 bases, with 15 bases between them. Germline V CDR1 and CDR2: MDHEN, SYDVKM. The CDR3 nucleotides read TGTGCCAGCAGTTTAACTCTACAGGAGGGGTATGGCTACACCTTC. Amino acids: CASSLTLQEGYGYTF.

The chain couples TRBV10-2 to TRBJ1-4, with 12 nucleotides matching TRBD1. J was trimmed by 10 bases and V by 10 bases; bases with no gene match: 13. Germline V CDR1 and CDR2: WSHSY, SAAADI. The CDR3 has 15 amino acids. The CDR3 DNA sequence: TGCGCCATCCAAGAGACCGGGACAGGGGGCGGAAAACTGTTTTTT. Protein product: CAIQETGTGGGKLFF.

CDR3 loop: CASSGLAGGGNTIYF. For the CDR3, the DNA is TGTGCCAGCAGTGGCCTGGCAGGGGGTGGAAACACCATATATTTT. The chain is built from TRBV6-1 and TRBJ1-3; 7 nucleotides agree with TRBD1. The length of the CDR3 is 15 residues. In germline, CDR1 is MNHNS, CDR2 SASEGT. Trimming took 4 bases from V and 3 from J; bases not matched to a gene: 6.